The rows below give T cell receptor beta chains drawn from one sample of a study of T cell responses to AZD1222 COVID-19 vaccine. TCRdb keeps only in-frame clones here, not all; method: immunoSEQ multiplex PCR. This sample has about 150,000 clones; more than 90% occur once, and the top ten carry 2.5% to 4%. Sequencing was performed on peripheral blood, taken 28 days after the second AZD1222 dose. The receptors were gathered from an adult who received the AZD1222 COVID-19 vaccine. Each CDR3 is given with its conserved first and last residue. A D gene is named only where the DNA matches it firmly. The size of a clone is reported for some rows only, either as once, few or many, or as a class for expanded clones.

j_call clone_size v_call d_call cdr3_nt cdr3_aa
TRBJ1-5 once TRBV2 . TGTGCCAGCAGGGAGGGAGTTCGTGAACATCAGCCCCAGCATTTT CASREGVREHQPQHF
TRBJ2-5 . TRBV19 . TGTGCCAGTCGCGCAGGAGGGGAGACCCAGTACTTC CASRAGGETQYF
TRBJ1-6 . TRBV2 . TGTGCCAGCAGAATGACAGAAAATTCACCCCTCCACTTT CASRMTENSPLHF
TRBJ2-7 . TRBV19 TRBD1 TGTGCCAGTAGTGAACAGGGGATGGGATCCTACGAGCAGTACTTC CASSEQGMGSYEQYF
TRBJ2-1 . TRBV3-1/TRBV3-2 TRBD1 TGTGCCAGCAGCCAAGATCTACCGGGACAGGGGGCTCGGTTATCCTACAATGAGCAGTTCTTC CASSQDLPGQGARLSYNEQFF
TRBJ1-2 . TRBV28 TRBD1 TGTGCCAGCAGTTGGACAGGGGCCTATGGCTACACCTTC CASSWTGAYGYTF
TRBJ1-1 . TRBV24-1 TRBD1 TGTGCCACCAGAGGGACAGGGGTTCCTGAAGCTTTCTTT CATRGTGVPEAFF
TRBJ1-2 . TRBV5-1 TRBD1 TGCGCCAGCAGCTTGGGGGACAGGGAGGTCGATGGCTACACCTTC CASSLGDREVDGYTF
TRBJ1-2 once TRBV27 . TGTGCCAGCAGTTTCAGCGCCGGGGTAAACTATGGCTACACCTTC CASSFSAGVNYGYTF
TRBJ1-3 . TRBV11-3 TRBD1 TGTGCCAGCAGTTTACAGGGGACTGGAAACACCATATATTTT CASSLQGTGNTIYF
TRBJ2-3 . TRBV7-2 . TGTGCCAGCAGCTACCCCGGGCTAGCTAGCACAGATACGCAGTATTTT CASSYPGLASTDTQYF
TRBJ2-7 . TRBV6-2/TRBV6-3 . TGTGCCAGCAGTTACTACGGGTGGGAGCAGTACTTC CASSYYGWEQYF
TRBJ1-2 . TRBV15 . TGTGCCACCAGCAGAGATCAAGGACAGACCTATGGCTACACCTTC CATSRDQGQTYGYTF
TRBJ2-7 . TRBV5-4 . TGTGCCAGCAGTTACAAAGCACGGGGCGAGCAGTACTTC CASSYKARGEQYF
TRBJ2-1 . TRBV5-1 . TGCGCCAGCAGCTATTCACAGGGAAATGAGCAGTTCTTC CASSYSQGNEQFF
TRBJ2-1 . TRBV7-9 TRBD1 TGTGCCAGCGCCGGACAGGGTGGTTTGAATGAGCAGTTCTTC CASAGQGGLNEQFF
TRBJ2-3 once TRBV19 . TGTGCCAGTAGGTACAGTAGCACAGATACGCAGTATTTT CASRYSSTDTQYF
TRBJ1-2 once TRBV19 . TGTGCCAGTAGGGCCAGACCGACTAACTATGGCTACACCTTC CASRARPTNYGYTF
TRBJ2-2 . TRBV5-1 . TGCGCCAGCAGCGTGGGGAACACCGGGGAGCTGTTTTTT CASSVGNTGELFF
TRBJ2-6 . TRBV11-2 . TGTGCCAGCAGCTTAGAGACAGCTGGGGCCAACGTCCTGACTTTC CASSLETAGANVLTF
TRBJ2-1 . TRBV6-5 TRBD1 TGTGCCAGCACCCAGGACAGGGTATACAATGAGCAGTTCTTC CASTQDRVYNEQFF
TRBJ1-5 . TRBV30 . TGTGCCTGGAACGAGGGCCGTCAGCCCCAGCATTTT CAWNEGRQPQHF